The rows below give T cell receptor beta chains drawn from one sample of a study of chemoradiotherapy in HPV16-positive cancers. Using immunoSEQ multiplex PCR, the repertoire was profiled, and TCRdb retains in-frame clones only, with some absent. The sample shows 13,000 or so clones, 88% of them seen only once. The sequencing here drew on blood, taken from a patient who underwent chemoradiotherapy. These receptors were obtained from a human donor with HPV-associated anogenital cancer. The CDR3 runs from the conserved cysteine through the conserved F or W. Each record gives: J gene, clone size, V gene, D gene, CDR3 DNA, CDR3 protein. The D gene is left open where the match is weak. Some rows mark clone size as missing; the rest say once, few, many or name a class of expanded clone.

TRBJ2-7,NA,TRBV5-6,NA,TGTGCCAGCAGCCGCCGCCGGGGTTACGAGCAGTACTTC,CASSRRRGYEQYF
TRBJ1-6,NA,TRBV27,TRBD1,TGTGCCAGCAGTCCGAAAGGGGGACAGGGAGTGTTTTCACCCCTCCACTTT,CASSPKGGQGVFSPLHF
TRBJ1-1,once,TRBV4-1,TRBD1,TGCGCCAGCAGCCAAGTGGGACAGGGGACCACTGAAGCTTTCTTT,CASSQVGQGTTEAFF
TRBJ1-2,NA,TRBV30,TRBD1,TGTGCCTGGAGTGTACAACAGGGGATGGGTGGCTACACCTTC,CAWSVQQGMGGYTF
TRBJ2-7,NA,TRBV12-2,NA,TGTGCAAGTCGCTTATGCAGGAAGAGATACGAGCAGTACTTC,CASRLCRKRYEQYF
TRBJ2-1,NA,TRBV4-1,NA,TGCGCCAGCAGCCACGATGTGCTGGTGGGGCAGAACTTTTACAATGAGCAGTTCTTC,CASSHDVLVGQNFYNEQFF
TRBJ1-5,NA,TRBV5-6,NA,TGTGCCAGCAGCTTTGGTAGGTATAGCAATCAGCCCCAGCATTTT,CASSFGRYSNQPQHF
TRBJ1-3,NA,TRBV6-1,NA,TGTGCCAGCAGTCAAGGTAGAAACACCATATATTTT,CASSQGRNTIYF
TRBJ2-7,few,TRBV6-1,TRBD2,TGTGCCAGCAGTGAAGAGGGCGGGGGGCCCTACGAGCAGTACTTC,CASSEEGGGPYEQYF
TRBJ2-1,NA,TRBV27,NA,TGTGCCAGCAGTTTATCGTGGGCAACTGAGCAGTTCTTC,CASSLSWATEQFF
TRBJ2-5,NA,TRBV11-2,NA,TGTGCCAGCAGCTTGGAGCTAATTCAGTACTTC,CASSLELIQYF
TRBJ1-4,NA,TRBV7-8,NA,TGTGCCAGCAGCTTATGGGGCCCGGACGTTGAAAAACTGTTTTTT,CASSLWGPDVEKLFF
TRBJ2-6,NA,TRBV7-2,NA,TGTGCCAGCAGTACCTTCTCTGGGGCCAACGTCCTGACTTTC,CASSTFSGANVLTF
TRBJ1-1,few,TRBV5-4,NA,TGTGCCAGCAGCTCGGGCGGTGCCTTGGACACTGAAGCTTTCTTT,CASSSGGALDTEAFF
TRBJ1-5,NA,TRBV19,NA,TGTGCCAGTAGTTGGACCCGGGAGGGACAGCCCCAGCATTTT,CASSWTREGQPQHF
TRBJ1-6,few,TRBV9,NA,TGTGCCAGCAGCGTTGAGACCACAGGGAATTCACCCCTCCACTTT,CASSVETTGNSPLHF
TRBJ2-3,once,TRBV27,NA,TGTGCCAGCAGTCCCCGCGTATATACGCAGTATTTT,CASSPRVYTQYF
TRBJ2-3,NA,TRBV5-1,TRBD2,TGCGCCAGCAGCCCGAACGGGGGGTCCGTAGATACGCAGTATTTT,CASSPNGGSVDTQYF
TRBJ1-6,NA,TRBV11-2,NA,TGTGCCAGCAGCTTATCAGGGGCCTGGAGGGCACCCCTCCACTTT,CASSLSGAWRAPLHF
TRBJ1-1,NA,TRBV11-3,NA,TGTGCCAGCAGCTTAGGAGACACTGAAGCTTTCTTT,CASSLGDTEAFF
TRBJ1-1,NA,TRBV14,NA,TGTGCCAGCAGCCAAGGAGGGACGCTCAACACTGAAGCTTTCTTT,CASSQGGTLNTEAFF
TRBJ2-6,NA,TRBV27,NA,TGTGCCTCCCGGACTTATGGGGCCAACGTCCTGACTTTC,CASRTYGANVLTF
TRBJ1-2,NA,TRBV5-1,NA,TGCGCCAGCAGCTTGGTAGGCCCCGTAGGTGGCTACACCTTC,CASSLVGPVGGYTF
TRBJ1-2,few,TRBV6-5,TRBD1,TGTGCCAGCAGTTACTTCTCAAGACAGGGGAGGGATGGCTACACCTTC,CASSYFSRQGRDGYTF
TRBJ2-7,once,TRBV4-3,NA,TGCGCCAGCAGCCAAAAGATCCGGGACACCTTCTCCTACGAGCAGTACTTC,CASSQKIRDTFSYEQYF
TRBJ1-2,few,TRBV19,NA,TGTGCCAGTAGCCCGACTCTGCGCGCCCCTTACTATGGCTACACCTTC,CASSPTLRAPYYGYTF
TRBJ2-7,NA,TRBV28,TRBD2,TGTGCCAGCAGTTCCATAGCGGGGGGAGTCTACGAGCAGTACTTC,CASSSIAGGVYEQYF
TRBJ2-3,NA,TRBV5-5,NA,TGTGCCAGCAGCTTATGGGACCCCGGCACAGATACGCAGTATTTT,CASSLWDPGTDTQYF
TRBJ2-3,NA,TRBV28,TRBD1,TGTGCCAGCAGGAGGACAGGGGTAGGCACAGATACGCAGTATTTT,CASRRTGVGTDTQYF
TRBJ2-3,few,TRBV6-4,NA,TGTGCCAGCAGTGACTCCGTACTAGGCGGTGGCGCAGATACGCAGTATTTT,CASSDSVLGGGADTQYF
TRBJ2-5,few,TRBV7-2,TRBD2,TGTGCCAGCATCCTTAGCGGGGGGGCTTATGAGACCCAGTACTTC,CASILSGGAYETQYF
TRBJ1-6,NA,TRBV4-3,NA,TGCGCCAGCAGCCAAGAGGACCGCGTGGATTCACCCCTCCACTTT,CASSQEDRVDSPLHF
TRBJ2-5,NA,TRBV7-3,TRBD2,TGTGCCAGCAGCGCGGCATGGGGGGGGGAGACCCAGTACTTC,CASSAAWGGETQYF
TRBJ1-1,NA,TRBV14,NA,TGTGCCAGCAGGCTAACTGACAGTAACACTGAAGCTTTCTTT,CASRLTDSNTEAFF
TRBJ1-4,NA,TRBV30,TRBD1,TGTGCCTGGGCCAACAGGGGGCCAGGAGAACTGTTTTTT,CAWANRGPGELFF
TRBJ2-2,NA,TRBV29-1,TRBD2,TGCAGCGTTGAAGATAGACTAGCGGGGTGGGCCGGGGAGCTGTTTTTT,CSVEDRLAGWAGELFF
TRBJ2-5,NA,TRBV5-1,NA,TGCGCCAGCAGCCCCCTCGACTCCTTTTCCCAAGAGACCCAGTACTTC,CASSPLDSFSQETQYF
TRBJ1-4,NA,TRBV6-5,NA,TGTGCCAGCAGTTACTCGGGCTCAACTAATGAAAAACTGTTTTTT,CASSYSGSTNEKLFF
TRBJ2-4,NA,TRBV6-5,NA,TGTGCCAGCAGTTACCTTGGGATCAAAAACATTCAGTACTTC,CASSYLGIKNIQYF
TRBJ1-1,NA,TRBV4-1,TRBD1,TGCGCCAGCAGCCAAGAGCCCCGACAGGGACATTCCAACACTGAAGCTTTCTTT,CASSQEPRQGHSNTEAFF
TRBJ2-7,NA,TRBV6-5,TRBD2,TGTGCCAGCAGCCCTAGACTAGCGGCGAACGAGCAGTACTTC,CASSPRLAANEQYF
TRBJ2-7,NA,TRBV4-1,NA,TGCGCCAGCAGCCTAAAAGGCGGCCCCGGACGGATCTCCTACGAGCAGTACTTC,CASSLKGGPGRISYEQYF
TRBJ1-1,NA,TRBV7-9,NA,TGTGCCAGCAGCTTAGGGGGGTTTGGCACTGAAGCTTTCTTT,CASSLGGFGTEAFF
TRBJ1-1,NA,TRBV4-1,NA,TGCGCCAGCAGCCAACTGGACGGGGCGAACACTGAAGCTTTCTTT,CASSQLDGANTEAFF
TRBJ2-3,NA,TRBV6-5,NA,TGTGCCAGCAGTTACTCGAAATATGTCCCCACAGATACGCAGTATTTT,CASSYSKYVPTDTQYF
TRBJ2-3,NA,TRBV19,TRBD2,TGTGCCAGTAGTTCCCTAGCGGGGGGGCGTAGTTATACGCAGTATTTT,CASSSLAGGRSYTQYF
TRBJ2-1,NA,TRBV5-1,NA,TGCGCCAGCAGCTTGATTCAGGGAAACAATGAGCAGTTCTTC,CASSLIQGNNEQFF
TRBJ2-6,once,TRBV7-9,TRBD2,TGTGCCAGCACCCCGCGGGGGGCCGGGGCCAACGTCCTGACTTTC,CASTPRGAGANVLTF
TRBJ2-3,once,TRBV5-1,NA,TGCGCCAGCAGCTTGGCGGCCGGACCCACAGATACGCAGTATTTT,CASSLAAGPTDTQYF
TRBJ1-1,once,TRBV18,TRBD1,TGTGCCAGCTCACCAGACAGGGGAAAAACTGAAGCTTTCTTT,CASSPDRGKTEAFF
TRBJ1-5,NA,TRBV19,NA,TGTGCCACCCAGGGGAGTGGCGGGTTTTCCAATCAGCCCCAGCATTTT,CATQGSGGFSNQPQHF
TRBJ2-5,NA,TRBV9,TRBD2,TGTGCCAGCAGCGTAGATGCGGGGGGGCTTCAAGAGACCCAGTACTTC,CASSVDAGGLQETQYF
TRBJ1-6,NA,TRBV2,NA,TGTGCCAGCAGTGATTCAGAGGCAAATAATTCACCCCTCCACTTT,CASSDSEANNSPLHF
TRBJ2-2,NA,TRBV7-3,NA,TGTGCCAGCAGACAAACCAACACCGGGGAGCTGTTTTTT,CASRQTNTGELFF
TRBJ2-7,NA,TRBV7-9,NA,TGTGCCAGCAGCTTAGAACTCCAGGCCTCCTACGAGCAGTACTTC,CASSLELQASYEQYF
TRBJ2-7,NA,TRBV30,NA,TGTGCCTGGAGTCTATCCAGGGGGGGCGAGCAGTACTTC,CAWSLSRGGEQYF
TRBJ1-3,NA,TRBV15,NA,TGTGCCACCAGCCTCGGGGGGTACTCTGGAAACACCATATATTTT,CATSLGGYSGNTIYF
TRBJ2-4,NA,TRBV19,NA,TGTGCCAGTAGTATAGATCAAACTAGCCAACCAAACATTCAGTACTTC,CASSIDQTSQPNIQYF
TRBJ1-2,NA,TRBV9,NA,TGTGCCAGCACTCAGAGGGGGGGTGCGGGCTACACCTTC,CASTQRGGAGYTF